This T cell receptor beta chain was found in a study of neoadjuvant nivolumab and ipilimumab in lung cancer. V shed 2 bases and J shed 4 bases, with 12 bases lying between them. CDR1 and CDR2 from the germline V gene are SGHDT and YYEEEE. CDR3 length: 14 amino acids. General study results and limits: Blood richness before therapy tracked richness in tumors resected after neoadjuvant therapy. Resected tumors had greater TCR richness and clonality than uninvolved lung.

About this clone itself: Its matching antigen is unknown.

Profiled with immunoSEQ multiplex PCR; TCRdb holds only in-frame clones, not every one. The sample includes about 17,000 clones, roughly 76% of them seen just once. The chain joins TRBV5-6 to TRBJ1-1; no firm D call. The input for sequencing was tumor tissue, taken after neoadjuvant nivolumab, alone or with ipilimumab, at or shortly before surgery. The clonotype originates from an adult with non-small cell lung cancer. The CDR3 sequence: CASSFGAEATEAFF. CDR3 bases: TGTGCCAGCAGCTTCGGTGCAGAGGCCACTGAAGCTTTCTTT.